Described below is a single TCR beta chain sequence and its context. Its antigen is still unknown. The data belong to a study of T-cell memory formation after mild COVID-19. Study-wide background: TCR clusters were mostly donor specific. Overall study findings and caveats: Clones that contracted clustered mainly in CM and EM if CD4+ and in EMRA if CD8+.

Constant-segment primers were used for 5'RACE, and the resulting TCR alpha and TCR beta cDNA libraries carried sample barcodes and UMIs. TCRdb reprocessed the 5' RACE reads via MiXCR and lists one record per CDR3 protein. The repertoire holds roughly 400,000 distinct CDR3 sequences, with 20% to 25% as singletons. The clonotype comes from an adult woman who had mild COVID-19 (a few samples of this study predate the infection). Cell type and time point are not known. Sequences were obtained from PBMCs or a T cell subset sorted from them (not recorded which).

As DNA, the CDR3 is TGCGCCAGCAGCTCAGGGAACTATGGCTACACCTTC. It yields the protein CASSSGNYGYTF. V gene TRBV5-1 combines with J gene TRBJ1-2; a possible D gene is TRBD1 (5 bases). CDR3 length equals 12 residues. The V end was cut by 3 bases, the J end by 2 bases, with 5 bases between. CDR1 is SGHRS and CDR2 is YFSETQ in the germline V gene.